The following is a T cell receptor (beta chain) sequence with its context. Its antigen is still unknown. The data were obtained in a study of beta chain features in type 1 diabetes. The study, taken as a whole, reports: Shorter TCRB CDR3s, moderately but significantly so, marked every one of the four CD4+ subsets in Type 1 diabetes patients. A greater similarity of naive, central memory and Treg TCRB repertoires was seen among patients than among healthy donors.

The CDR3 loop spans 11 amino acids. Between the trimmed V and J ends, which lost 6 bases and 1 base, there was a span of 3 bases. The germline V gene encodes CDR1 MDHEN and CDR2 SYDVKM. Researchers reported sorting CD4+ naive, central memory, regulatory and stem cell-like memory cells via CD45RO/CCR7/CD25/CD127/CD95/CD27. Purity exceeded 95% in all sorted populations. The authors reverse transcribed all of the isolated RNA, so sequencing captured expressed TCRB transcripts. The method was immunoSEQ multiplex PCR; TCRdb's version includes in-frame clones alone and lacks a portion of them. The data contain hundreds of thousands of clones, less than 10% of them singletons.

The sample taken for sequencing was central memory CD4+ T cells from blood. The sequence came from a woman aged 18-35 years in good health. The chain is built from TRBV28 and TRBJ1-2; D is unresolved. CDR3 residues: CASRNNYGYTF. The DNA for the CDR3 is TGTGCCAGCAGAAATAACTATGGCTACACCTTC.